The rows below give T cell receptor beta chains drawn from one sample of a study of cytomegalovirus exposure and HLA in healthy donors. Some clones are missing from TCRdb's copy, which holds only in-frame ones; the method was immunoSEQ multiplex PCR. This sample contains approximately 120,000 clones. Sequenced material: PBMCs. The receptors derive from a man aged 18 to 30 in good health and CMV-seronegative. CDR3s include the opening cysteine and the closing phenylalanine or tryptophan. Each record gives: D gene, V gene, J gene, CDR3 protein, CDR3 DNA. A D gene is named only where the DNA matches it firmly.

D gene: .
V gene: TRBV15
J gene: TRBJ2-5
CDR3 protein: CATSRDPKEFQETQYF
CDR3 DNA: TGTGCCACCAGCAGAGACCCCAAGGAGTTTCAAGAGACCCAGTACTTC

D gene: .
V gene: TRBV6-5
J gene: TRBJ1-5
CDR3 protein: CASSYSQAFFNQPQHF
CDR3 DNA: TGTGCCAGCAGTTATAGTCAAGCGTTCTTTAATCAGCCCCAGCATTTT

D gene: .
V gene: TRBV12-2
J gene: TRBJ1-4
CDR3 protein: CASRSRRDRNEKLFF
CDR3 DNA: TGTGCAAGTCGCTCCCGGAGGGACAGAAATGAAAAACTGTTTTTT

D gene: TRBD2
V gene: TRBV4-1
J gene: TRBJ2-4
CDR3 protein: CASSSERDSPRGSIQYF
CDR3 DNA: TGCGCCAGCAGCTCAGAGCGGGACTCCCCACGGGGATCCATTCAGTACTTC

D gene: .
V gene: TRBV28
J gene: TRBJ2-7
CDR3 protein: CASSLRGNSYEQYF
CDR3 DNA: TGTGCCAGCAGTTTGAGGGGGAACTCCTACGAGCAGTACTTC

D gene: TRBD2
V gene: TRBV29-1
J gene: TRBJ2-3
CDR3 protein: CSVEGKAGGSTDTQYF
CDR3 DNA: TGCAGCGTTGAGGGGAAGGCGGGGGGAAGCACAGATACGCAGTATTTT

D gene: TRBD1
V gene: TRBV28
J gene: TRBJ1-2
CDR3 protein: CASSYAGDRGRKGYTF
CDR3 DNA: TGTGCCAGCAGTTACGCCGGGGACAGGGGGCGTAAGGGCTACACCTTC

D gene: .
V gene: TRBV7-9
J gene: TRBJ2-7
CDR3 protein: CASSPGYEQYF
CDR3 DNA: TGTGCCAGCAGTCCCGGGTACGAGCAGTACTTC

D gene: .
V gene: TRBV2
J gene: TRBJ2-7
CDR3 protein: CASSDFSPHEQYF
CDR3 DNA: TGTGCCAGCAGTGACTTCTCCCCCCACGAGCAGTACTTC

D gene: .
V gene: TRBV19
J gene: TRBJ1-2
CDR3 protein: CASSIGGGDYGYTF
CDR3 DNA: TGTGCCAGTAGTATTGGGGGAGGGGACTATGGCTACACCTTC